This T cell receptor (beta chain) was observed in a study of T cells in localized non-small cell lung cancer. Produced via immunoSEQ multiplex PCR; TCRdb's table is partial and in-frame only. This sample has around 21,000 clones; around 90% occur once, and the top ten carry approximately 6.9%. This CDR3 spans 17 amino acids. V lost 2 bases and J lost 0; bases outside the gene matches: 5. Germline CDR1 and CDR2: KGHSH and LQKENI. The chain uses TRBV18 and TRBJ1-3; 9 nucleotides match TRBD1. This TCR was recovered from a male donor at least 60 years old with stage I squamous cell lung carcinoma. The source material was peripheral blood, sampled before any cancer treatment. The CDR3 protein is CASSPRTGASSGNTIYF. The CDR3, as DNA: TGTGCCAGCTCACCAAGGACAGGGGCAAGCTCTGGAAACACCATATATTTT.